This T cell receptor (beta chain) emerged from a study of identical twins. Study-level findings and limits: Modeled out-of-frame TCR alpha sharing in monozygotic twins fell below observed levels. Memory repertoires lacked the insertion deficit that abundant cord blood beta clonotypes showed. Findings depended on cross-sectional statistics rather than tracking the same donors.

With 4 bases clipped from V and 6 bases from J, the junction kept 8 bases outside the gene matches. The CDR3 is 15 residues long. Germline V lookup: CDR1 SGHRS, CDR2 YFSETQ. This clonotype was seen ten or more times. Its antigen is undetermined. The cDNA had a unique molecular identifier and a template-switch universal primer site. TCRdb processed the 5' RACE reads anew with MiXCR; each CDR3 protein has one entry. The sample yields 640,000 or so distinct CDR3 sequences, around 6% seen once. The TCR comes from a man younger than 30 in good health. The sample taken for sequencing was naive T cells sorted from blood. This chain connects TRBV5-1 to TRBJ2-1; TRBD2 agrees at 9 bases. The CDR3 is CASSPNSGSFNEQFF. In DNA form, the CDR3 reads TGCGCCAGCAGCCCTAATAGCGGGAGCTTCAATGAGCAGTTCTTC.